The clone carrying this TCR beta chain has ten or more counts. Its antigen remains unknown. The investigators amplified TCR beta CDR3 regions from RNA transcripts. The primer set for the first-round RT-PCR of the TCR CDR3 was HTBI. Each CDR3 protein is one row after TCRdb ran MiXCR on the multiplex PCR reads. The data show 350,000 to 450,000 distinct CDR3 sequences, roughly an eighth seen once. The data originate from a study of T cells in Graves' hyperthyroidism and ophthalmopathy. Turning to the study itself: Specimen type is peripheral blood, collected at initial diagnosis prior to any treatment. Broader study findings: The model forecast ophthalmopathy, anticipating it by a median about 7 months before onset.

Those patients with uncontrolled infection, other autoimmune disease, pregnancy or lactation were excluded. Fresh peripheral blood, 10 ml, was the source of the PBMCs. The CDR3 sequence is 12 residues long. The V end lost 3 bases, the J end lost 5 bases, and 8 bases lay between the germline ends. Germline V gene lookup returns CDR1 KGHSH and CDR2 LQKENI. The clonotype was recovered from a man over 45 with Graves' ophthalmopathy. Sequenced: blood. The chain joins TRBV18 to TRBJ2-7, with D hard to call. The CDR3 loop reads CASSPNGDEQYF. CDR3 nucleotide sequence: TGTGCCAGCTCACCGAATGGTGACGAGCAGTACTTC.